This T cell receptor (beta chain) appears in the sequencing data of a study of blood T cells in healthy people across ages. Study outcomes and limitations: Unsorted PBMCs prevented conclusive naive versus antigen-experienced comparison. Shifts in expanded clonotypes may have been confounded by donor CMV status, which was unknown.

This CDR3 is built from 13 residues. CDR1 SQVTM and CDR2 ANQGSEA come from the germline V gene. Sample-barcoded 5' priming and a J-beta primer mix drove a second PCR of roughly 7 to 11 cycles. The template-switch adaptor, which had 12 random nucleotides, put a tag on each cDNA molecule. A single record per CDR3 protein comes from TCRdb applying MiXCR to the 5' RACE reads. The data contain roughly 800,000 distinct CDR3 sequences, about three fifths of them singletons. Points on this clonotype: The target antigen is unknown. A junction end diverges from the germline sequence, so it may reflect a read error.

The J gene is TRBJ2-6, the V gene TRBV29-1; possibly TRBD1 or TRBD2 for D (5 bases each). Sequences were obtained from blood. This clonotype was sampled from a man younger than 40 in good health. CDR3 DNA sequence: TGCAGCGTCGGGGTCTCTGGGGCCGACGTCCTGACTTTC. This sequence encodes CSVGVSGADVLTF.